This T cell receptor (beta chain) is from a study of T cell changes during pregnancy in multiple sclerosis. The V and J ends lost 2 bases and 5 bases respectively, with 17 bases between them. CDR1 and CDR2 from the germline V gene are SGHAT and FQDESV (reference sequence). This CDR3 region has 16 residues. Some clones are missing from TCRdb's copy, which holds only in-frame ones; the method was immunoSEQ multiplex PCR. The table lists tens of thousands of clones, around 93% of them singletons. The receptor's source is a female donor with multiple sclerosis, enrolled in a pregnancy study. The starting material was peripheral blood, obtained before pregnancy. V is TRBV11-1 and J is TRBJ2-3, with D tentatively TRBD2 (6 bases). The CDR3 spells CASSLPIITGEDTQYF. The DNA of the CDR3 is TGTGCCAGCAGCTTACCAATTATCACGGGAGAAGATACGCAGTATTTT.